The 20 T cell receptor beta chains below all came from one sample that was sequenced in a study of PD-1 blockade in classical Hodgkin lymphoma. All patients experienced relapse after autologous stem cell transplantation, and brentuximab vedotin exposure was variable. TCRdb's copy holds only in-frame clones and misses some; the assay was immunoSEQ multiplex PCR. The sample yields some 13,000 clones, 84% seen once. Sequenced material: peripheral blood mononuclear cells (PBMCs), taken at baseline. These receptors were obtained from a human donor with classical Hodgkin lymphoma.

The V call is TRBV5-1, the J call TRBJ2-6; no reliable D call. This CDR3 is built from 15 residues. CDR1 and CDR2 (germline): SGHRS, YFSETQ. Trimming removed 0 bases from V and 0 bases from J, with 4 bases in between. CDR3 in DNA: TGCGCCAGCAGCTTGGAGAGCTCTGGGGCCAACGTCCTGACTTTC. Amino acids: CASSLESSGANVLTF.

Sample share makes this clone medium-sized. The CDR3 is CAWSVGANQPQHF. The CDR3 nucleotides read TGTGCCTGGAGTGTGGGGGCGAATCAGCCCCAGCATTTT. This rearrangement joins TRBV30 to TRBJ1-5, with D tentatively TRBD1 (6 bases). The germline V gene has CDR1 GTSNPN and CDR2 SVGIG (reference sequence). The CDR3 sequence is 13 residues long. Trimming stripped 0 bases from V and 4 bases from J, with 7 bases between.

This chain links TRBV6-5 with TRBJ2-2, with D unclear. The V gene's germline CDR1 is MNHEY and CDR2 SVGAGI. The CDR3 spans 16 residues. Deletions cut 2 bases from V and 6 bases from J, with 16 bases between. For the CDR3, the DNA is TGTGCCAGCAGTTACGGTTTTTCTGGGGTTTCCGGGGAGCTGTTTTTT. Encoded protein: CASSYGFSGVSGELFF.

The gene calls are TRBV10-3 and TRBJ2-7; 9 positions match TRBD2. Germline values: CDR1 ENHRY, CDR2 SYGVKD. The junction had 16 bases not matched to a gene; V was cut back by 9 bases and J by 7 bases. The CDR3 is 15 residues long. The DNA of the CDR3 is TGTGCCATAAGGAGGGACGGACTAGCGCTTGGAGAGCAGTACTTC. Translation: CAIRRDGLALGEQYF.

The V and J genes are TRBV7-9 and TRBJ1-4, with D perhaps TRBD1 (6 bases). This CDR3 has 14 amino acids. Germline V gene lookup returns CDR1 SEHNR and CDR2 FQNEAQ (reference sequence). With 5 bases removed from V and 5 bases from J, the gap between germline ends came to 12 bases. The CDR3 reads CASSRTGTNEKLFF. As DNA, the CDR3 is TGTGCCAGCAGCCGAACAGGGACAAATGAAAAACTGTTTTTT.

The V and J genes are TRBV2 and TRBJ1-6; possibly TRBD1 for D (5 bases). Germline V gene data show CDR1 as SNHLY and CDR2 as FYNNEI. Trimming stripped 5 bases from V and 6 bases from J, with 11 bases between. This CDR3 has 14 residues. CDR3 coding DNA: TGTGCCAGCAGTCTCAGGGATGGTAATTCACCCCTCCACTTT. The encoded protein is CASSLRDGNSPLHF.

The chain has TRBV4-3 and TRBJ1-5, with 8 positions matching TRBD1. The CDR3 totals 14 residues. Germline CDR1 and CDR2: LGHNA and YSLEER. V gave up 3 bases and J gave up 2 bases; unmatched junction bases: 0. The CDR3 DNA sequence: TGCGCCAGCAGCCAGGACAGGGGCAATCAGCCCCAGCATTTT. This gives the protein CASSQDRGNQPQHF.

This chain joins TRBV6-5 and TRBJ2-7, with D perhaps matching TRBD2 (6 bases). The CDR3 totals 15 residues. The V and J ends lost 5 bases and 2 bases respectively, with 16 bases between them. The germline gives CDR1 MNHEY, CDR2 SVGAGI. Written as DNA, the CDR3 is TGTGCCAGCAGTGTTAATCCCGGGGGAACCTACGAGCAGTACTTC. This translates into CASSVNPGGTYEQYF.

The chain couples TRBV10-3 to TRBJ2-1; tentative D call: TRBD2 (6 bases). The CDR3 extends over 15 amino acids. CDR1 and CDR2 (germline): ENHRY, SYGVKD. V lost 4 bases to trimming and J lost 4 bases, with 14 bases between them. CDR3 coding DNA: TGTGCCATCAGTGCCCCCCCCGGGGGTTACAATGAGCAGTTCTTC. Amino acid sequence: CAISAPPGGYNEQFF.

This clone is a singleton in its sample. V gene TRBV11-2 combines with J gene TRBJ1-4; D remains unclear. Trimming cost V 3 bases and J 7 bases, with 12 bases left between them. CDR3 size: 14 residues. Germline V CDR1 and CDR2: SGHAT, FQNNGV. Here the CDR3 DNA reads TGTGCCAGCAGCTTGACCCCGCGAGGTGAAAAACTGTTTTTT. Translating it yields CASSLTPRGEKLFF.

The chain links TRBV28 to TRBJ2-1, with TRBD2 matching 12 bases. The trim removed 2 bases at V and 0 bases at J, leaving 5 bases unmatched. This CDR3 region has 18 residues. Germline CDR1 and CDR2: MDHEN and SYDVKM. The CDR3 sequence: CASSLVLAGGSSYNEQFF. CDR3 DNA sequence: TGTGCCAGCAGTTTAGTTCTAGCGGGAGGGAGCTCCTACAATGAGCAGTTCTTC.

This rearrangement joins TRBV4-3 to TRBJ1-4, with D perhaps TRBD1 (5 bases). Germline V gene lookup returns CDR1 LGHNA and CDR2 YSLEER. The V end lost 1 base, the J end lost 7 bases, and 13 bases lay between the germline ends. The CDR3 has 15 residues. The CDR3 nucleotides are TGCGCCAGCAGCCAAGCGGGGGGTTTTCTTGAAAAACTGTTTTTT. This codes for CASSQAGGFLEKLFF.

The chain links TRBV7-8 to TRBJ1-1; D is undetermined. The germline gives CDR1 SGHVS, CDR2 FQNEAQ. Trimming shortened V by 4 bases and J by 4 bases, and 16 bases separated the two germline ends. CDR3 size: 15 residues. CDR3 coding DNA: TGTGCCAGCAGCTCCGTGGGTGATGTCGGCACTGAAGCTTTCTTT. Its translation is CASSSVGDVGTEAFF.

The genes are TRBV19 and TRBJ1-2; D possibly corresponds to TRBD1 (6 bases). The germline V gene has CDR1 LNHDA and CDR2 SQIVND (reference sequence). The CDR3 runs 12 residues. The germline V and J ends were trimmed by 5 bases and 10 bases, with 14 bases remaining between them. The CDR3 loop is CASSFLWGAYTF. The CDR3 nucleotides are TGTGCCAGTAGTTTTTTATGGGGGGCCTACACCTTC. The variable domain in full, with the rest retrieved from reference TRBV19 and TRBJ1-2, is DGGITQSPKYLFRKEGQNVTLSCEQNLNHDAMYWYRQDPGQGLRLIYYSQIVNDFQKGDIAEGYSVSREKKESFPLTVTSAQKNPTAFYLCASSFLWGAYTFGSGTRLTVV.

This CDR3 is CASMPTSGRGYEQYF. As DNA, the CDR3 is TGCGCCAGCATGCCGACTAGCGGACGGGGCTACGAGCAGTACTTC. The chain links TRBV5-1 to TRBJ2-7; 9 nucleotides line up with TRBD2. Germline loops: CDR1 SGHRS, CDR2 YFSETQ. Trimming took 6 bases from V and 3 from J; bases not matched to a gene: 10. The CDR3 runs to 15 residues.

The CDR3 DNA reads as TGCGCCAGCAGCCCCGGGACGGGCAACTATGGCTACACCTTC. Its translation is CASSPGTGNYGYTF. This chain joins TRBV5-1 and TRBJ1-2; D is possibly TRBD1 (5 bases). The CDR3 sequence is 14 residues long. In germline, CDR1 is SGHRS, CDR2 YFSETQ. Deletions cut 4 bases from V and 2 bases from J, with 12 bases between.

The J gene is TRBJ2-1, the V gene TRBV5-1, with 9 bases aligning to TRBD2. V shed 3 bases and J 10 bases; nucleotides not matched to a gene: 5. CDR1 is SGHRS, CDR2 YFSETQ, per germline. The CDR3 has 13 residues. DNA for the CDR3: TGCGCCAGCAGCTGGACTAGCGACCCGGAGCAGTTCTTC. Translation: CASSWTSDPEQFF.

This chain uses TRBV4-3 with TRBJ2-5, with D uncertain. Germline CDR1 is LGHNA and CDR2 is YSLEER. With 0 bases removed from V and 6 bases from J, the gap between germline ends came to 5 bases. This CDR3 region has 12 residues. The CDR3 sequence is CASSQDQKTQYF. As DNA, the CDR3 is TGCGCCAGCAGCCAAGATCAGAAGACCCAGTACTTC.

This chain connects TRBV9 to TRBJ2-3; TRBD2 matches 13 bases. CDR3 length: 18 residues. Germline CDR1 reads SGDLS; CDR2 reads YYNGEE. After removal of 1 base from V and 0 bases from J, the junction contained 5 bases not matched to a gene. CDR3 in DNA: TGTGCCAGCAGCGTAAGGGGACTAGCGGGGACAAGCACAGATACGCAGTATTTT. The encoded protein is CASSVRGLAGTSTDTQYF.

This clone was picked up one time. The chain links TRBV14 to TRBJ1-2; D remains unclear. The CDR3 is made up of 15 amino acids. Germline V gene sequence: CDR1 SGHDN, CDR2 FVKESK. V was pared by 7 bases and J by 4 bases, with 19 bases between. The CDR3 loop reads CASIPLGTRGYGYTF. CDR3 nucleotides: TGTGCCAGCATCCCACTCGGCACCCGAGGCTATGGCTACACCTTC.